This paragraph covers one T cell receptor beta chain sequence. Antigen specificity is unknown. One end of the junction does not line up with germline, which may come from a read error. CDR3 size: 16 residues. Germline V gene sequence: CDR1 MDHEN, CDR2 SYDVKM. The data were obtained in a study of naive and memory T cell subsets. Study findings and constraints: TCR counts from RNA may reflect activation-linked expression changes.

Two oligonucleotides, mixed equimolar, formed the beta constant-region primer covering TRBC1 and TRBC2. Ligated cDNA was amplified by four rounds of PCR with nested alpha and beta constant-region primers and SP2. MiXCR, run by TCRdb on the UMI-ligation and nested PCR reads, gives a single entry per CDR3 protein. This table holds some 83,000 distinct CDR3 sequences, about 8.2% found once. The receptor was derived from a human donor in good health. Material for sequencing was naive CD8+ T cells from blood. The chain links TRBV28 to TRBJ2-3; the match to TRBD2 covers 12 bases. CDR3 region: CASGFGLAGTTHTQYF. The CDR3 nucleotides are TGTGCCAGTGGGTTCGGACTAGCGGGAACCACACATACGCAGTATTTT.